The clone carrying this TCR beta chain showed up many times. Its antigen is currently unknown. It was patients with CD8+CD57+ cell expansion by flow cytometry who were chosen for sequencing. The patients, all of them, had severe acquired aplastic anemia. The source of the sample is a study of CD8+CD57+ T cells in acquired aplastic anemia. The wider study: Sorted CD4+ and CD8+ cell DNA averaged 3.2 ug. Notes on the study in general: Researchers reported that CD8+ Simpson's diversity was not significantly different in patients versus controls. The study identified roughly 29 CD8+ CDR3 sequences shared by patients and controls.

TCR beta VDJ and CDR3 were profiled, and genomic DNA was the template. From the reads, TCRdb called clonotypes with MiXCR, one entry per CDR3 protein. This table holds approximately 200,000 distinct CDR3 sequences, about half found once. The sequence was collected from a human donor with aplastic anemia. Sequenced sample: sorted CD4+, CD8+, or CD8+CD57+ T cells (not recorded which) from PBMCs.

This chain's CDR3 is CASSEPGVGYGYTF. DNA for the CDR3: TGTGCCAGCAGTGAACCTGGGGTGGGCTATGGCTACACCTTC. The chain combines TRBV25-1 with TRBJ1-2; D gene uncertain. V was trimmed by 2 bases and J by 4 bases, leaving 11 bases between them. Germline V gene data show CDR1 as MGHDK and CDR2 as SYGVNS. The CDR3 sequence is 14 residues long.